What follows are 20 T cell receptor beta chains derived from one specimen sequenced in a study of T cell changes during pregnancy in multiple sclerosis (dated by TCRdb to the late 2010s). Library construction relied on the immunoSEQ multiplex PCR assay. In its TCRdb copy, this immuneACCESS table keeps in-frame sequences only and misses some clones. Where compared with another copy, unresolved V genes explain less than half of these, and the others have no known cause. Present in this sample are under 95,000 clones, around 94% of which were seen just once. 0.95% to 1% of the sample is held by the ten biggest clonotypes. The source material was peripheral blood, sampled in the second trimester of pregnancy. The receptors originated from a female donor in good health, enrolled as a control in a pregnancy study.

The DNA for the CDR3 is TGTGCCAGCAGCCCCCGGGATGGGGAGCTGTCTACGAAGCAGTACTTC. Protein sequence: CASSPRDGELSTKQYF. The J gene is TRBJ2-7, the V gene TRBV7-9; D perhaps matches TRBD2 (5 bases). Trimming took off 5 bases at V and 8 bases at J, with 25 bases between the two ends. CDR3 length equals 16 residues. The germline CDR1 and CDR2 sequences are SEHNR and FQNEAQ (reference sequence).

The genes are TRBV5-6 and TRBJ2-1; 11 bases match TRBD2. The germline V gene encodes CDR1 SGHDT and CDR2 YYEEEE. This CDR3 contains 14 residues. J gave up 6 bases and V 4 bases, and 3 bases lay outside the gene matches. This chain's CDR3 is CASSLTSGINEQFF. CDR3 in DNA: TGTGCCAGCAGCCTGACTAGCGGGATCAATGAGCAGTTCTTC.

The chain joins TRBV5-1 to TRBJ1-2; tentative D call: TRBD1 (5 bases). CDR1 and CDR2 from the germline V gene are SGHRS and YFSETQ. V dropped 3 bases and J dropped 4 bases, with 10 bases sitting between them. There are 13 residues in the CDR3. The CDR3 loop reads CASSSDTLYGYTF. As DNA, the CDR3 is TGCGCCAGCAGCTCGGACACCCTCTATGGCTACACCTTC.

The chain is built from TRBV5-1 and TRBJ1-4; no definite D call. The germline CDR1 and CDR2 sequences are SGHRS and YFSETQ. This CDR3 is built from 15 residues. Trimming took off 1 base at V and 6 bases at J, with 13 bases between the two ends. The CDR3 DNA follows: TGCGCCAGCAGCTTGTCCCGAGGAGTGGATGAAAAACTGTTTTTT. Its protein product is CASSLSRGVDEKLFF.

The chain couples TRBV9 to TRBJ2-2, with D possibly being TRBD2 (6 bases). V lost 0 bases and J 2 bases, leaving 14 bases between the germline ends. The CDR3 spans 17 residues. Germline assignment: CDR1 SGDLS and CDR2 YYNGEE. In DNA, the CDR3 is TGTGCCAGCAGCGTAGGGGGAATAGCGGTAAACACCGGGGAGCTGTTTTTT. Protein sequence: CASSVGGIAVNTGELFF.

This chain connects TRBV6-1 to TRBJ2-1; 8 positions match TRBD1. The V segment lost 2 bases and the J segment 3 bases; nucleotides outside the gene matches: 3. This CDR3 comprises 15 residues. Germline CDR1 MNHNS, CDR2 SASEGT. The CDR3 DNA is TGTGCCAGCAGTGAAACAGGGGGAAACTACAATGAGCAGTTCTTC. This translates into CASSETGGNYNEQFF.

The chain couples TRBV19 to TRBJ2-3; D possibly corresponds to TRBD2 (6 bases). CDR1 and CDR2 from the germline V gene are LNHDA and SQIVND (reference sequence). This CDR3 comprises 15 residues. Trimming removed 5 bases at V and 2 bases at J, with 14 bases between. CDR3 in DNA: TGTGCCAGTAGTGCAAAGGCGGGAAACACAGATACGCAGTATTTT. It yields the protein CASSAKAGNTDTQYF.

This chain uses TRBV7-6 with TRBJ2-5; D is unresolved. V gave up 3 bases and J gave up 0 bases, with 11 bases separating them. Looked up from germline, CDR1 is SGHVS and CDR2 is FNYEAQ. The CDR3 is 15 residues long. This CDR3 is CASSFSEGDQETQYF. The DNA of the CDR3 is TGTGCCAGCAGCTTTTCGGAAGGAGACCAAGAGACCCAGTACTTC.

J is TRBJ1-1 and V is TRBV19, with a possible D match to TRBD1 (5 bases). The CDR3 totals 16 residues. V was clipped by 3 bases and J by 0 bases, with 14 bases between them. The germline gives CDR1 LNHDA, CDR2 SQIVND (reference sequence). CDR3 nucleotide sequence: TGTGCCAGTAGTATTCGAGTGGAGGGGATGAACACTGAAGCTTTCTTT. The encoded protein is CASSIRVEGMNTEAFF.

The chain's CDR3 is CATSRRGGAPPGELFF. Written as DNA, the CDR3 is TGTGCCACCAGCAGGAGGGGGGGTGCCCCCCCCGGGGAGCTGTTTTTT. This chain uses TRBV15 with TRBJ2-2; a weak D match, TRBD2 (7 bases). The germline gives CDR1 LNHNV, CDR2 YYDKDF (reference sequence). This CDR3 spans 16 amino acids. V was trimmed by 3 bases and J by 6 bases, leaving 17 bases between them.

This clone was found a few times. V gene TRBV9 combines with J gene TRBJ2-2; 7 bases are shared with TRBD2. The CDR3 loop spans 16 amino acids. From germline, CDR1 is SGDLS and CDR2 YYNGEE. The V gene end was trimmed by 4 bases and the J gene end by 6 bases; junction bases not matched to a gene: 12. The CDR3 spells CASSPFSGGRAGELFF. CDR3 sequence (DNA): TGTGCCAGCAGCCCCTTTAGCGGAGGGAGGGCCGGGGAGCTGTTTTTT.

The chain couples TRBV5-1 to TRBJ2-5; D is perhaps TRBD1 (5 bases). In germline, CDR1 is SGHRS, CDR2 YFSETQ. Between the trimmed V and J ends, which lost 4 bases and 3 bases, there was a span of 10 bases. This CDR3 has 13 residues. Here the CDR3 reads CASSLTVEETQYF. The CDR3 DNA reads TGCGCCAGCAGCCTGACAGTAGAAGAGACCCAGTACTTC.

The V gene is TRBV6-5, the J gene TRBJ2-7; TRBD2 agrees at 9 bases. The CDR3 spans 15 residues. J gave up 2 bases and V 2 bases, and 4 bases lay outside the gene matches. Germline V gene lookup returns CDR1 MNHEY and CDR2 SVGAGI. The CDR3 is CASSYNLAGPYEQYF. Here the CDR3 DNA reads TGTGCCAGCAGTTACAATCTAGCGGGGCCCTACGAGCAGTACTTC.

For the CDR3, the DNA is TGTGCCACCCAACCTAGCGGGAGCTCCTACGAGCAGTACTTC. Protein product: CATQPSGSSYEQYF. The V gene is TRBV2, the J gene TRBJ2-7; TRBD2 matches 10 bases. CDR1 is SNHLY, CDR2 FYNNEI, per germline. CDR3 length: 14 residues. V lost 10 bases and J lost 0; bases outside the gene matches: 6. The whole variable domain, filled in from reference TRBV2 and TRBJ2-7, reads EPEVTQTPSHQVTQMGQEVILRCVPISNHLYFYWYRQILGQKVEFLVSFYNNEISEKSEIFDDQFSVERPDGSNFTLKIRSTKLEDSAMYFCATQPSGSSYEQYFGPGTRLTVT.

The rearrangement links TRBV2 to TRBJ2-7; D remains unclear. Germline assignment: CDR1 SNHLY and CDR2 FYNNEI. V gave up 5 bases and J gave up 6 bases, with 8 bases separating them. The CDR3 extends over 11 amino acids. Written as DNA, the CDR3 is TGTGCCAGCAGTTACAGTTCCGAGCAGTACTTC. Protein product: CASSYSSEQYF.

The J gene is TRBJ2-7, the V gene TRBV5-1; D may be TRBD2 (5 bases). Germline lookup yields CDR1 SGHRS and CDR2 YFSETQ. The CDR3 is 14 amino acids. V was shortened by 2 bases and J by 3 bases, with 12 bases between the two germline ends. The CDR3 region is CASSLLISDYEQYF. CDR3 nucleotide sequence: TGCGCCAGCAGCTTATTAATTAGCGACTACGAGCAGTACTTC.

The chain links TRBV7-9 to TRBJ2-5; D is perhaps TRBD2 (6 bases). Germline V gives CDR1 SEHNR, CDR2 FQNEAQ (reference sequence). This CDR3 has 15 residues. Trimming removed 5 bases at V and 5 bases at J, with 18 bases between. The CDR3 spells CASSPAEGRSETQYF. CDR3 DNA sequence: TGTGCCAGCAGCCCCGCCGAAGGGAGGTCGGAGACCCAGTACTTC.

The V gene is TRBV28, the J gene TRBJ2-4; a weak D match, TRBD2 (5 bases). Germline V gene lookup returns CDR1 MDHEN and CDR2 SYDVKM. The CDR3 runs 13 residues. V gave up 5 bases and J gave up 6 bases, with 11 bases separating them. CDR3 nucleotides: TGTGCCAGCAGTCCCCGCGAGGGAAACATTCAGTACTTC. This sequence encodes CASSPREGNIQYF. The whole variable domain, filled in from reference TRBV28 and TRBJ2-4, reads DVKVTQSSRYLVKRTGEKVFLECVQDMDHENMFWYRQDPGLGLRLIYFSYDVKMKEKGDIPEGYSVSREKKERFSLILESASTNQTSMYLCASSPREGNIQYFGAGTRLSVL.

This chain links TRBV2 with TRBJ2-7; 9 nucleotides line up with TRBD1. Germline assignment: CDR1 SNHLY and CDR2 FYNNEI. The CDR3 runs to 15 residues. V shed 6 bases and J 3 bases; nucleotides not matched to a gene: 9. For the CDR3, the DNA is TGTGCCAGCAGCTCGCCGGGACAGGGAGGCTACGAGCAGTACTTC. It encodes CASSSPGQGGYEQYF.

V usage is TRBV28 and J usage is TRBJ1-1; no clear D. Germline assignment: CDR1 MDHEN and CDR2 SYDVKM. The V end lost 2 bases, the J end lost 0 bases, and 10 bases lay between the germline ends. The CDR3 runs 15 residues. CDR3 sequence reads: CASSLVGTLNTEAFF. In nucleotides, the CDR3 is TGTGCCAGCAGTTTAGTGGGCACCTTGAACACTGAAGCTTTCTTT.